These 24 T cell receptor beta chains came from one sample sequenced in a study of T-cell reconstitution after alpha-beta-depleted transplantation in children. A library of TCRbeta sequences, prepared with unique molecular identifiers, was generated. One entry per CDR3 protein, called by TCRdb with MiXCR from the PCR reads. The sample consists of 480,000 or so distinct CDR3 sequences, approximately 10% of them appearing once. Specimen: PBMCs, collected before TCRalphabeta/CD19-depleted stem cell transplant. The receptors originated from a child aged 2 to 10 with inherited bone marrow failure, due to receive a stem cell transplant.

This clonotype has ten or more counts. The chain recombines TRBV29-1 with TRBJ2-3, with TRBD2 matching over 10 bases. CDR1 and CDR2 (germline): SQVTM, ANQGSEA. CDR3 length equals 17 residues. With 5 bases clipped from V and 0 bases from J, the junction kept 11 bases outside the gene matches. CDR3 sequence reads: CSVRWELLAGSTDTQYF. CDR3 DNA sequence: TGCAGCGTTCGATGGGAATTACTAGCGGGAAGCACAGATACGCAGTATTTT.

This clonotype was seen many times. The rearrangement joins TRBV28 to TRBJ2-1; D gene uncertain. The CDR3 totals 13 residues. The germline V gene has CDR1 MDHEN and CDR2 SYDVKM. The V and J ends lost 7 bases and 7 bases respectively, with 14 bases between them. The CDR3 nucleotides are TGTGCCAGCACCTTGGGGTTAAGGAATGAGCAGTTCTTC. Protein: CASTLGLRNEQFF.

This clonotype was recorded many times. The genes are TRBV20-1 and TRBJ2-1; 11 bases agree with TRBD2. Trimming took 5 bases from V and 5 from J; bases not matched to a gene: 14. Germline lookup yields CDR1 DFQATT and CDR2 SNEGSKA (reference sequence). The CDR3 spans 17 residues. The CDR3 here is CSASSAPGTSGDNEQFF. CDR3 in DNA: TGCAGTGCTTCATCCGCCCCCGGGACTAGCGGTGACAATGAGCAGTTCTTC.

Points on this clonotype: An end of the junction differs from the germline gene, which may be a read error. The rearrangement uses TRBV20-1 and TRBJ1-5; D is undetermined. The CDR3 is 14 amino acids. CDR1 is DFQATT and CDR2 is SNEGSKA in the germline V gene (reference sequence). The CDR3 spells CSARAGFGNQPPHF. The CDR3 DNA follows: TGCAGTGCTAGGGCCGGGTTCGGTAATCAGCCCCCGCATTTT.

This clonotype was observed at least ten times. This sequence joins TRBV20-1 and TRBJ2-1; 10 bases map to TRBD2. V trimming: 2 bases; J trimming: 4 bases; junction bases outside the gene matches: 5. The CDR3 has 15 residues. The germline V gene encodes CDR1 DFQATT and CDR2 SNEGSKA (reference sequence). CDR3 bases: TGCAGTGCTAGACCCCTAGCGGGAGTATACAATGAGCAGTTCTTC. The encoded protein is CSARPLAGVYNEQFF.

A few counts support this clonotype. The chain recombines TRBV29-1 with TRBJ1-2; D gene ambiguous. The CDR3 runs to 9 residues. Germline CDR1 reads SQVTM; CDR2 reads ANQGSEA. V shed 3 bases and J shed 13 bases, with 9 bases lying between them. DNA of the CDR3: TGCAGCGTTGAGGAAGGGTGCACCTTC. Translation gives CSVEEGCTF.

There are many counts of this clonotype. This chain connects TRBV28 to TRBJ2-1; the match to TRBD2 covers 9 bases. After removal of 6 bases from V and 10 bases from J, the junction contained 4 bases not matched to a gene. CDR1 is MDHEN, CDR2 SYDVKM, per germline. The CDR3 loop spans 12 amino acids. The CDR3 reads CASRGLANEQFF. CDR3 in DNA: TGTGCCAGCAGGGGACTAGCTAACGAGCAGTTCTTC.

In this sample, this clonotype turned up a few times. This chain joins TRBV18 and TRBJ2-1; possible D gene TRBD1, 6 bases. The V end lost 3 bases, the J end lost 6 bases, and 15 bases lay between the germline ends. The CDR3 spans 15 residues. In germline, CDR1 is KGHSH, CDR2 LQKENI. The CDR3 sequence is CASSPYQLGGNEQFF. The DNA for the CDR3 is TGTGCCAGCTCACCCTACCAACTAGGGGGCAATGAGCAGTTCTTC. The full variable domain, rest sourced from reference TRBV18 and TRBJ2-1, is NAGVMQNPRHLVRRRGQEARLRCSPMKGHSHVYWYRQLPEEGLKFMVYLQKENIIDESGMPKERFSAEFPKEGPSILRIQQVVRGDSAAYFCASSPYQLGGNEQFFGPGTRLTVL.

This clonotype was picked up many times. This chain uses TRBV20-1 with TRBJ2-7; D gene uncertain. The length of the CDR3 is 14 residues. V shed 0 bases and J shed 0 bases, with 9 bases lying between them. In germline, CDR1 is DFQATT, CDR2 SNEGSKA (reference sequence). CDR3 in amino acids: CSARDRRSSYEQYF. CDR3 nucleotides: TGCAGTGCTAGAGATCGGCGGAGCTCCTACGAGCAGTACTTC.

This clonotype has ten or more counts. The chain recombines TRBV28 with TRBJ2-4; D tentatively reads TRBD1 or TRBD2 (6 bases each). This CDR3 is built from 15 residues. Germline lookup yields CDR1 MDHEN and CDR2 SYDVKM. V was shortened by 2 bases and J by 2 bases, with 10 bases between the two germline ends. The CDR3 region has the DNA TGTGCCAGCAGTTTAACGGGGGCGTCCAAAAACATTCAGTACTTC. This gives the protein CASSLTGASKNIQYF.

This clonotype has a count of ten or more. The chain recombines TRBV12-3 or TRBV12-4 with TRBJ1-2; D uncertain. Trimming cost V 3 bases and J 2 bases, with 10 bases left between them. CDR3 length: 14 amino acids. The CDR3 region has the DNA TGTGCCAGCAGTTTCCTGGGAAACAACTATGGCTACACCTTC. Translation: CASSFLGNNYGYTF.

This clonotype was seen many times. V is TRBV28 and J is TRBJ1-1; TRBD1 agrees at 7 bases. V dropped 5 bases and J dropped 3; count of bases not matched to a gene: 9. Germline V gives CDR1 MDHEN, CDR2 SYDVKM. The CDR3 is 15 amino acids. The CDR3 reads CASSPLQGTDTEAFF. Here the CDR3 DNA reads TGTGCCAGCAGTCCATTACAGGGGACGGACACTGAAGCTTTCTTT.

Note on this clonotype: A much larger clonotype is one base distant, so this may be a read error. The J gene is TRBJ2-1, the V gene TRBV5-1, with D perhaps matching TRBD1 (5 bases). Looked up from germline, CDR1 is SGHRS and CDR2 is YFSETQ. The CDR3 is made up of 13 amino acids. The V end was cut by 5 bases, the J end by 8 bases, with 14 bases between. The CDR3 protein is CASSGASYDEQFF. The DNA of the CDR3 is TGCGCCAGCAGTGGGGCGTCTTACGATGAGCAGTTCTTC. Using reference TRBV5-1 and TRBJ2-1 for the parts outside the CDR3, the full variable domain is KAGVTQTPRYLIKTRGQQVTLSCSPISGHRSVSWYQQTPGQGLQFLFEYFSETQRNKGNFPGRFSGRQFSNSRSEMNVSTLELGDSALYLCASSGASYDEQFFGPGTRLTVL.

This clonotype has more than one count but fewer than ten. The V call is TRBV5-3, the J call TRBJ2-1, with unresolved D. TRBV5-3 is noted as an ORF with a role that remains uncertain. There are 13 residues in the CDR3. V was shortened by 0 bases and J by 14 bases, with 15 bases between the two germline ends. The CDR3 sequence is CARSLESPRSKFF. For the CDR3, the DNA is TGTGCCAGAAGCTTGGAGAGTCCTAGGTCCAAGTTCTTC.

The chain is built from TRBV28 and TRBJ2-1; 7 bases match TRBD1. Germline assignment: CDR1 MDHEN and CDR2 SYDVKM. The ends lost 1 base at V and 5 bases at J; junction bases unmatched: 5. The CDR3 extends over 15 amino acids. In nucleotides, the CDR3 is TGTGCCAGCAGTTTATATACAGGGGCGGACAATGAGCAGTTCTTC. Translated: CASSLYTGADNEQFF.

The genes are TRBV6-5 and TRBJ1-3; D not certain. The V gene lost 0 bases and the J gene lost 3 bases, with 6 bases spanning the gap. Per germline, CDR1 MNHEY and CDR2 SVGAGI. The CDR3 loop spans 14 amino acids. The CDR3 reads CASSYSTGGNTIYF. CDR3 in DNA: TGTGCCAGCAGTTACTCGACCGGTGGAAACACCATATATTTT.

This clonotype was seen many times. The chain links TRBV25-1 to TRBJ2-1, with 8 nucleotides matching TRBD2. This CDR3 has 18 residues. Trimming removed 0 bases from V and 2 bases from J; junction bases left unmatched: 9. Germline values: CDR1 MGHDK, CDR2 SYGVNS. This CDR3 is CASSEYEGPSGPYNEQFF. In DNA form, the CDR3 reads TGTGCCAGCAGTGAATATGAAGGGCCTAGCGGGCCCTACAATGAGCAGTTCTTC.

This clonotype turned up a few times. The chain uses TRBV20-1 and TRBJ2-7; perhaps D is TRBD1 or TRBD2 (5 bases each). Trimming shortened V by 5 bases and J by 4 bases, and 12 bases separated the two germline ends. Germline CDR1 reads DFQATT; CDR2 reads SNEGSKA (reference sequence). CDR3 length: 12 amino acids. As DNA, the CDR3 is TGCAGTGCTTCTCCGGGGCATTACGAGCAGTACTTC. This translates into CSASPGHYEQYF.

In its sample, this clonotype was seen many times. The chain carries TRBV5-1 and TRBJ2-4; D is undetermined. Trimming shortened V by 1 base and J by 8 bases, and 7 bases separated the two germline ends. Germline V lookup: CDR1 SGHRS, CDR2 YFSETQ. This CDR3 is 12 amino acids long. The CDR3 loop is CASSLSGDIQYF. The CDR3 bases are TGCGCCAGCAGCTTGAGTGGAGACATTCAGTACTTC.

For this clonotype: With a much larger clone just one base away, this may be a read error. CDR3 region: CTSSLRQGPNQPQHF. CDR3 coding DNA: TGTACCAGCAGTCTCAGACAGGGCCCTAATCAGCCCCAGCATTTT. The chain links TRBV28 to TRBJ1-5; 7 bases line up with TRBD1. Germline lookup yields CDR1 MDHEN and CDR2 SYDVKM. The CDR3 runs 15 residues.

There are many counts of this clonotype. CDR3 in DNA: TGTGCCAGCAGCCGCGGGGGCCCAGATACGCAGTATTTT. Protein product: CASSRGGPDTQYF. V gene TRBV6-1 combines with J gene TRBJ2-3; D is possibly TRBD2 (7 bases). The CDR3 covers 13 residues. CDR1 is MNHNS, CDR2 SASEGT, per germline. Trimming stripped 6 bases from V and 4 bases from J, with 11 bases between.

This clonotype was recorded at least ten times. V and J are TRBV13 and TRBJ2-1; 9 bases match TRBD2. The CDR3 consists of 16 residues. The V gene end was trimmed by 3 bases and the J gene end by 4 bases; junction bases not matched to a gene: 7. Germline assignment: CDR1 PRHDT and CDR2 FYEKMQ (reference sequence). CDR3 nucleotides: TGTGCCAGCAGCTTTCTCAGCGGGAGGCTGTACAATGAGCAGTTCTTC. It yields the protein CASSFLSGRLYNEQFF. Full variable domain (rest looked up from reference TRBV13 and TRBJ2-1): AAGVIQSPRHLIKEKRETATLKCYPIPRHDTVYWYQQGPGQDPQFLISFYEKMQSDKGSIPDRFSAQQFSDYHSELNMSSLELGDSALYFCASSFLSGRLYNEQFFGPGTRLTVL.

This clonotype appeared many times. The genes are TRBV7-9 and TRBJ1-4; D possibly corresponds to TRBD1 (5 bases). V lost 11 bases and J lost 0, with 16 bases in between. This CDR3 region has 15 residues. Germline CDR1 is SEHNR and CDR2 is FQNEAQ (reference sequence). The CDR3 loop reads CALREWAATNEKLFF. DNA of the CDR3: TGTGCCCTCAGGGAGTGGGCTGCAACTAATGAAAAACTGTTTTTT.

This clonotype was detected many times. The chain has TRBV11-2 and TRBJ2-3; TRBD1 or TRBD2 may be the D gene (6 bases each). V was shortened by 5 bases and J by 4 bases, with 19 bases between the two germline ends. The CDR3 is made up of 16 amino acids. Germline assignment: CDR1 SGHAT and CDR2 FQNNGV. The CDR3 DNA is TGTGCCAGCAGCCCCAAGGGGGGCGGGATGGCAGATACGCAGTATTTT. Its translation is CASSPKGGGMADTQYF.